This TCR beta chain was identified in a study of blood T cell repertoires in COVID-19. Germline V gene data show CDR1 as SGHRS and CDR2 as YFSETQ. This CDR3 contains 16 residues. V lost 4 bases and J lost 7; bases outside the gene matches: 8. Assay: immunoSEQ multiplex PCR; the TCRdb copy retains only in-frame clones and omits some. The sample has about 220,000 clones, 80% to 90% seen once; the top ten hold around 2%. The source material was peripheral blood. V and J are TRBV5-1 and TRBJ2-1; the match to TRBD2 covers 13 bases. The receptor was isolated from a man in his forties who had recovered from COVID-19. The CDR3 here is CASSGGLAGWRNEQFF. The CDR3 bases are TGCGCCAGCAGCGGGGGACTAGCGGGATGGAGGAATGAGCAGTTCTTC.